This T cell receptor beta chain was identified in a study of T-cell reconstitution after alpha-beta-depleted transplantation in children. General study points: By one year post-transplant, T-cell counts and diversity largely arose from T cells that were newly produced. Expanded graft clones, several hundred of them, were reportedly the source of alpha-beta T cells about two months after transplant. Some patients' high day-60 TCRbeta diversity was traced to surviving recipient T cells and thymic progenitors.

Germline V lookup: CDR1 SGHAT, CDR2 FQNNGV. Trimming took off 3 bases at V and 0 bases at J, with 12 bases between the two ends. The CDR3 is 16 residues long. The TCRbeta library incorporated unique molecular identifiers. MiXCR, run by TCRdb on the PCR reads, gives a single entry per CDR3 protein. The sample lists about 600,000 distinct CDR3 sequences, roughly 23% seen once, with around 14% in the top ten. The table lists this clonotype with many counts. Its target is unknown. Sequenced material: PBMCs, mostly from graft donor cells, taken 360 days after TCRalphabeta/CD19-depleted stem cell transplant. This receptor was taken from a boy under two years old who had a stem cell transplant for acute myeloid leukemia, so the T cells may come from the graft donor. This chain joins TRBV11-2 and TRBJ2-4; D unresolved. The CDR3 reads CASSLEQTLAKNIQYF. The CDR3 region has the DNA TGTGCCAGCAGCTTGGAACAGACCCTAGCCAAAAACATTCAGTACTTC.